This T cell receptor (beta chain) appears in the sequencing data of a study of T cells after yellow fever vaccination (dated by TCRdb to about 2019). About the investigation overall: Libraries from fractions with low cell numbers were prepared with the SMART-Seq v4 Ultra Low Input RNA kit. To track T-cell clones before and after primary and booster YFV17D yellow fever vaccination, bulk TCR alpha and beta repertoires were sequenced longitudinally. Two healthy male donors, one aged 18 to 30 and one aged 30 to 40 years, made up the cohort. Blood was collected at multiple timepoints before and after primary and secondary immunization, and bulk PBMC replicates and cell subsets were isolated.

TCR cDNA was synthesized by 5'RACE template switching, through which a universal primer site and unique molecular identifiers were introduced. cDNA synthesis was primed from both the TCR alpha and TCR beta constant segments. Library amplification involved two PCR steps, and the second step added sample barcodes and sequencing adapters. Sequencing of libraries was performed on Illumina HiSeq 2500 (2x100 bp) or NovaSeq (2x150 bp). In the original analysis: MIGEC was used to demultiplex reads and collapse the reads into UMI consensus sequences, and MiXCR was used for V(D)J alignment. Using edgeR on replicate PBMC samples, clonotypes were called vaccine-responding if FDR was below 0.01 and the log2 fold change was above 5 up to day 15. Each bulk clonotype was labeled CD4 or CD8 based on which sequenced repertoire, CD4 or CD8, contained the clonotype at higher abundance. TCRdb cleaned the public reads at Q25 with fastp, built clones with MiXCR and kept in-frame beta chains. Every entry covers one CDR3 protein and lists the most common genes and DNA from its rows. These V and J calls rely on TCRdb rather than the paper's analysis. This sample holds 400,000 to 650,000 distinct CDR3 sequences; 20% to 25% were observed only once. Of the sample, about a sixth falls within the top ten clones.

Sample treatment or condition, as interpreted from the label and publication: live attenuated yellow fever vaccine strain. At every blood-draw timepoint, two biological replicates of bulk PBMCs were collected. A standard Ficoll-Paque protocol was used to isolate PBMCs from peripheral blood. RNA was extracted with TriZol from bulk PBMCs, CD4 and CD8 fractions, and dextramer-positive and dextramer-negative fractions. Broader findings and caveats from the paper: Most clones expanded after primary vaccination were re-detected after the booster (almost 98% of CD4 and around 86% of CD8), suggesting broad memory maintenance. Compared with the primary T-cell response, the secondary T-cell response was faster but weaker, reaching its peak on day 5 rather than on day 15. A small share of clonotypes occurred in both CD4 and CD8 compartments, likely arising from convergent recombination. FACS-sorted repertoires could contain abundant contaminating clonotypes from the bulk population, so computational filtering was required. The study included only a couple of donors, which limits how far the findings can be generalized.

This clonotype has a handful of counts. Its specific antigen is unknown. No qualities accompany the bases; no much larger clone lies one base away. This sequence was found in a man aged 18 to 29 who received the YFV17D yellow fever vaccine. The input for sequencing was PBMCs, taken approximately 22 days after the first yellow fever vaccination.

The DNA reads as follows: TGTGCCAGCAGCTTAGTGAGTAGTACGCAAGAGACCCAGTACTTC. This yields the protein CASSLVSSTQETQYF. The V and J genes are TRBV7-8 and TRBJ2-5; no D segment can be confidently identified. According to the germline V gene, CDR1 reads SGHVS and CDR2 reads FQNEAQ. The CDR3 spans 15 residues, from the cysteine through the phenylalanine. Here the CDR3 DNA is all that survives: 45 bases in frame from base 1. Relative to germline, V is 1 base shorter and J is 2 bases shorter, with 11 bases between their ends.